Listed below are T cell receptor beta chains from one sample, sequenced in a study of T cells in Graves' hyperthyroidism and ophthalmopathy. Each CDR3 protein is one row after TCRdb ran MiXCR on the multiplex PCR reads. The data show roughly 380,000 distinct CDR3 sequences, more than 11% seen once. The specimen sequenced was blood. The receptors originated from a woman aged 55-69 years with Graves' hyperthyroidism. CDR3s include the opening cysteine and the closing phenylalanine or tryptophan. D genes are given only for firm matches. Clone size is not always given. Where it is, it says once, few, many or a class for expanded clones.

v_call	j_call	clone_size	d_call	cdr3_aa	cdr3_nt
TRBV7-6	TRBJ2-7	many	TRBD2	CASSPIAGGLYEQYF	TGTGCCAGCAGCCCGATAGCGGGAGGCCTCTACGAGCAGTACTTC
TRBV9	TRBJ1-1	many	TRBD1	CASSPRGQGAFF	TGTGCCAGCAGCCCTCGGGGACAGGGGGCTTTCTTT
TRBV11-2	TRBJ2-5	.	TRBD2	CASSNSGRGAETQYF	TGTGCCAGCAGCAATAGCGGGAGAGGGGCAGAGACCCAGTACTTC
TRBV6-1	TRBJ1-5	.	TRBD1	CASSKGQGIEPQHF	TGTGCCAGCAGTAAGGGACAGGGCATTGAGCCCCAGCATTTT
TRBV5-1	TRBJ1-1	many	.	CASSFSSAGLNTEAFF	TGCGCCAGCAGCTTCTCCTCGGCCGGACTGAACACTGAAGCTTTCTTT
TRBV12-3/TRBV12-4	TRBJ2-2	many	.	CASSPGFVSGELFF	TGTGCCAGCAGCCCCGGCTTCGTCTCCGGGGAGCTGTTTTTT
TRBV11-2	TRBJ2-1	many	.	CASRAGTLGNEQFF	TGTGCCAGCAGAGCCGGGACACTAGGGAATGAGCAGTTCTTC
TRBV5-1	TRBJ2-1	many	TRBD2	CATRAGLAWNNEQFF	TGCGCCACCCGGGCCGGACTAGCCTGGAACAATGAGCAGTTCTTC
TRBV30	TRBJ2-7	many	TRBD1	CAWSSTGTYEQYF	TGTGCCTGGAGTTCGACAGGGACCTACGAGCAGTACTTC
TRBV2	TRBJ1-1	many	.	CASKSSRGLVEAFF	TGTGCCAGCAAGTCATCGCGGGGGCTGGTTGAAGCTTTCTTT
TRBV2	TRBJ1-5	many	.	CASKGAYSNQPQHF	TGTGCCAGCAAAGGCGCCTATAGCAATCAGCCCCAGCATTTT
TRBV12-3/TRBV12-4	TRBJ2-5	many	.	CASSPGLPGTGWTQYF	TGTGCCAGCAGCCCCGGCCTGCCTGGGACGGGTTGGACCCAGTACTTC
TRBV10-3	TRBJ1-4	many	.	CAISEDGKGEKLFF	TGTGCCATCAGTGAGGACGGGAAGGGTGAAAAACTGTTTTTT
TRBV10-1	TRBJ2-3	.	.	CASSIPQGPPPTDTQYF	TGCGCCAGCAGCATACCCCAGGGGCCGCCCCCCACAGATACGCAGTATTTT
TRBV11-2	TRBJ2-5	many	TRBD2	CASTASGETQYF	TGTGCCAGCACGGCTAGCGGAGAGACCCAGTACTTC
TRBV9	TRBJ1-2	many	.	CASSVGGSTYGYTF	TGTGCCAGCAGCGTAGGCGGCTCCACATATGGCTACACCTTC
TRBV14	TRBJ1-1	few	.	CASSQGPTRACTEAFF	TGTGCCAGCAGCCAAGGCCCTACGCGGGCTTGCACTGAAGCTTTCTTT
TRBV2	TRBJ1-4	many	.	CASIVQGEKLFF	TGTGCCAGCATCGTCCAGGGCGAAAAACTGTTTTTT
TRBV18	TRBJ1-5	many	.	CASSSWKYSNQPQHF	TGTGCCAGCTCATCTTGGAAATATAGCAATCAGCCCCAGCATTTT